This T cell receptor beta chain emerged from a study of CD8 T cells in ankylosing spondylitis. The V gene's germline CDR1 is DFQATT and CDR2 SNEGSKA (reference sequence). The V and J ends lost 0 bases and 3 bases respectively, with 11 bases between them. There are 14 residues in the CDR3. In this sample, this clonotype turned up many times. TCRdb ran MiXCR on the 5' RACE reads and lists one entry per CDR3 protein. In the table there are approximately 140,000 distinct CDR3 sequences, over 7% of which are singletons. This chain uses TRBV20-1 with TRBJ2-5; D may be TRBD1 (5 bases). The source of this sequence is a male donor with ankylosing spondylitis or in good health (not recorded which). The sequencing input was blood, either unsorted or a sorted T cell fraction (not recorded which). The CDR3 region has the DNA TGCAGTGCTAGAGATTTTCAGGGAAAAGAGACCCAGTACTTC. It translates to CSARDFQGKETQYF.